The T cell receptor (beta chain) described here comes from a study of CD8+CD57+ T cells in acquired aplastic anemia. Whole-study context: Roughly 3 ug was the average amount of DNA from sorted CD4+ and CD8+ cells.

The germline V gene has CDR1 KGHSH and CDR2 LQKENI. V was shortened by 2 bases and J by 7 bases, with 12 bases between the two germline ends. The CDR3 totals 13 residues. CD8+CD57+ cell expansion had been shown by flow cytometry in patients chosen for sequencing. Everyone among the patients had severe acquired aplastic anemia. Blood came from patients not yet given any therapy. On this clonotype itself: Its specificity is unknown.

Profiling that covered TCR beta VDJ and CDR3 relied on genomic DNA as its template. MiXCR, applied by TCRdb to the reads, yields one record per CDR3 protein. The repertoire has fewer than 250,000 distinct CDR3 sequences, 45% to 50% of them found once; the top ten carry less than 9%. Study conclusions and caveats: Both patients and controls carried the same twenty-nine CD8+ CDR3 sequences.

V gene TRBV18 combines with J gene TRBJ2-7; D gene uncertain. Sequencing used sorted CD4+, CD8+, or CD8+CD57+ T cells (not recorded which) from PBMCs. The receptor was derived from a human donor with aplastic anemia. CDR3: CASSPAPGWEQYF. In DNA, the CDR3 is TGTGCCAGCTCACCAGCCCCGGGTTGGGAGCAGTACTTC.